Here is one T cell receptor (beta chain) with its context. The specificity of this receptor is unknown. No base qualities exist here, and no much larger clone lies one base off it. The time point label of this sample denotes: about 28 days (+/-7) after the second vaccine dose. AZD1222 recipients whose second dose came at about 4 weeks and those whose second dose came at about 12 weeks were combined into one group, since spike-specific TCR depth and breadth did not differ between the two schedules. Samples from vaccinated people were obtained from the UK trials COV001 and COV002, which included a single-blind randomized controlled phase 2/3 trial of AZD1222 (ChAdOx1 nCoV-19) in healthy adults. For TCRbeta chain sequencing, PBMC samples were collected from trial participants at day 0 and at day 28 after the second dose. Sequences SQVTM (CDR1) and ANQGSEA (CDR2) are obtained from the germline V gene. The CDR3 covers 15 residues, taking in both the cysteine and the phenylalanine. Only the CDR3 DNA stays, 45 bases, in frame from base 1. V is pruned by 5 bases and J by 1 base, leaving 3 bases of the junction without a gene match.

This sample is drawn from a study of T cell responses to AZD1222 COVID-19 vaccine (dated by TCRdb to about 2021). Study-wide context: A total of about 230 trial participants underwent TCR sequencing, of whom 207 received two doses of AZD1222 and about 26 received two doses of the MenACWY control vaccine. Enrollment into the trials was organized by age into subgroups of 18-55, 56-69 and 70-plus years, and those subgroups contained around 150, 28 and 57 TCR-sequenced participants, respectively. The investigation overall reported the following: In the small 56-69-year group, the increase in depth fell short of significance, most likely because of low power. Reportedly, close to half of the unique spike-specific TCRs recognized epitopes lying outside the regions that are mutated in the B.1.351 and B.1.1.7 variants. Conclusions about previously exposed vaccinees are limited because only a handful of AZD1222 recipients were SARS-CoV-2 seropositive at baseline. Because no day 14 peak-response samples were available, the repertoires could be characterized only after the peak T cell response. The whole spike protein was spanned by vaccine-associated CD4 TCRs, and dominant responses were seen in regions 160-218 and 743-854. Participants were mostly white British and included more females than males, and it was suggested by the authors that clonal diversity may have been underestimated. After two AZD1222 doses, both the breadth and the depth of spike-specific TCRs were significantly higher than at day 0 and than in MenACWY recipients.

The CDR3 regions of human TCRbeta chains were subjected to immunosequencing. The original methods were these. TCRs in the repertoires were compared against a reference library of SARS-CoV-2-specific TCRs that had been generated with the MIRA antigen-specificity platform. Breadth was defined as the fraction of unique TCRs that were SARS-CoV-2-associated. Depth was defined as the fraction of total T cells that were SARS-CoV-2-associated. Using the MIRA data, each spike-specific TCR was mapped to the spike region that the TCR reacts to and placed in a CD4 or CD8 class. Log10-transformed breadth and depth values were compared by one-way ANOVA with Sidak's multiple comparisons tests. TCRdb took this table from immuneACCESS and kept in-frame rearrangements with V and J called. Such tables lack part of the clones; where checked against another copy, unresolved V genes explain under half of the gap, and the rest is unexplained. D and trimming were read from the DNA, whereas the V and J calls and clone size are those reported in that table. The sample table records roughly 54,000 clones; 89% of these occur just once. Roughly 15% of the sample rests with the top ten.

The chain is assembled from TRBV29-1 and TRBJ2-3, and 13 junctional nucleotides match TRBD2. The sequences come from peripheral blood, collected 28 days after the second AZD1222 dose. The clonotype was recovered from an adult who received the AZD1222 COVID-19 vaccine. The DNA sequence is TGCAGCGTTCGTGGACTAGCGGGAGGCACAGATACGCAGTATTTT. Its protein is CSVRGLAGGTDTQYF.